A single TCR beta chain is shown here with its context. Compared with germline, one end of the junction differs, possibly owing to a read error. The entry originates in a study of technical replicates of blood from a few donors. Data came from immunoSEQ multiplex PCR; TCRdb stores just in-frame clones and leaves some out. The table records approximately 81,000 clones, approximately 75% of them present only once. Sequencing was carried out using PBMCs. The sequence was collected from a human donor in good health. Some clones in this sample may be carry-over from other donors' samples.

The CDR3 DNA reads TGTGCCAGCAGATTGGGACAGGGGGCGCTAGGGTATGGCTACACCTTC. Encoded protein: CASRLGQGALGYGYTF. The genes are TRBV5-5 and TRBJ1-2, with 12 bases matching TRBD1. Germline V lookup: CDR1 SGHKS, CDR2 YYEKEE (reference sequence). The CDR3 runs to 16 residues.